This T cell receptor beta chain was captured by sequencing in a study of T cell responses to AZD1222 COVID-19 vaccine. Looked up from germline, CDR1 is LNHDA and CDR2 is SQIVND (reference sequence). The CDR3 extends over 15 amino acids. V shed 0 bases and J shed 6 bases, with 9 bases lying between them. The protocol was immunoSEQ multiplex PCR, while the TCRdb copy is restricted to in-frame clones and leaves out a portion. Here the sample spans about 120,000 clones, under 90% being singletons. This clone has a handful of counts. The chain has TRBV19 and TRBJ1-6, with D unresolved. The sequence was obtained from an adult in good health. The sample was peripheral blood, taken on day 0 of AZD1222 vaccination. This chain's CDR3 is CASSIEYRINSPLHF. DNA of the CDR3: TGTGCCAGTAGTATAGAGTACAGAATTAATTCACCCCTCCACTTT.